This T cell receptor beta chain comes out of a study of cytomegalovirus exposure and HLA in healthy donors. The study's findings and limits: The study carried out a later analysis of TCR beta sequences. It associated roughly 17,000 of them with specific HLA alleles at a false discovery rate of 0.05.

The PCR made use of 60 Vbeta and 13 Jbeta primers. Measured with immunoSEQ multiplex PCR; TCRdb has only the in-frame clones, and not every one. The sample carries approximately 100,000 clones, roughly 76% recorded once. A word on this clone: The antigen is unknown.

CDR3 length equals 13 residues. Germline lookup yields CDR1 MNHEY and CDR2 SVGAGI. V trimming: 10 bases; J trimming: 1 base; junction bases outside the gene matches: 6. This chain uses TRBV6-5 with TRBJ1-1; 7 positions agree with TRBD1. The TCR was taken from a man aged 35-49 years in good health and CMV-seronegative. The sample consisted of PBMCs. The CDR3 reads CATPGQRNTEAFF. The CDR3 DNA is TGTGCCACCCCGGGACAGAGGAACACTGAAGCTTTCTTT.